The 10 T cell receptor beta chains below all came from one sample that was sequenced in a study of T cell clonality in common variable immunodeficiency. General observations from the study: Fewer deletions and N-nucleotide insertions were reportedly seen in common variable immunodeficiency TCR beta sequences.

These receptors' targets are unknown. Sequencing was performed with immunoSEQ multiplex PCR; in TCRdb, only in-frame clones are kept and a portion is missing. The specimen has 25,000 to 30,000 clones, none found just once. The specimen was peripheral blood mononuclear cells. These receptors were taken from a human donor with common variable immunodeficiency.

For this clone: Sequencing ends 3 residues short of the CDR3 end; the germline J gene provides the rest. This sequence joins TRBV7-9 and TRBJ2-6; 8 bases match TRBD1. Unmatched junction bases numbered 6, after V lost 6 bases and J lost 5 bases. Germline V lookup: CDR1 SEHNR, CDR2 FQNEAQ (reference sequence). The CDR3 runs to 15 residues. CDR3 DNA (partial): TGTGCCAGCAGGACACAGGGGGACTGGGCCAACGTC. Protein: CASRTQGDWANV. The full CDR3 is CASRTQGDWANVLTF.

This clone was seen at least ten times. The missing CDR3 end, 3 residues past where the read stops, is filled in from the germline J gene. V usage is TRBV19 and J usage is TRBJ1-1; 9 bases are a match to TRBD1. V lost 6 bases and J lost 2; bases outside the gene matches: 7. Per the germline V gene, CDR1 is LNHDA and CDR2 is SQIVND (reference sequence). This CDR3 region has 15 residues. CDR3 sequence reads: CASRPGQGKNTEAFF. CDR3 bases read: TGTGCCAGTAGACCTGGACAGGGGAAAAACACTGAA.

This clone has just a few counts. The CDR3 is cut off 3 residues early in the read; its end comes from the germline J gene. The chain couples TRBV18 to TRBJ1-1; 11 bases line up with TRBD1. The CDR3 runs 16 residues. The V segment lost 3 bases and the J segment 0 bases; nucleotides outside the gene matches: 3. Germline lookup yields CDR1 KGHSH and CDR2 LQKENI. The CDR3: CASSPGQGAMNTEAFF. The CDR3 DNA, read in part, is TGTGCCAGCTCACCCGGACAGGGGGCTATGAACACTGAA.

The sample holds many counts of this clone. From the germline J gene comes the end of the CDR3, since the read stops 3 residues before it. V is TRBV2 and J is TRBJ1-2; 8 bases are shared with TRBD1. From germline, CDR1 is SNHLY and CDR2 FYNNEI. The CDR3 length is 14 residues. The V segment lost 5 bases and the J segment 0 bases; nucleotides outside the gene matches: 2. The CDR3 loop is CASSQDRANYGYTF. The sequenced part of the CDR3 DNA is TGTGCCAGCAGTCAGGACAGGGCTAACTATGGC.

This clone was found many times. The missing CDR3 end, 3 residues past where the read stops, is filled in from the germline J gene. The chain recombines TRBV9 with TRBJ1-6; 7 nucleotides agree with TRBD1. CDR3 length equals 16 residues. With 3 bases clipped from V and 7 bases from J, the junction kept 10 bases outside the gene matches. The germline gives CDR1 SGDLS, CDR2 YYNGEE. The CDR3: CASSASTGAGNSPLHF. CDR3 DNA, as far as it was read: TGTGCCAGCAGCGCCTCCACAGGGGCGGGGAATTCACCC.

Of note for this clone: The read halts 3 residues ahead of the CDR3 end, with the missing end drawn from the germline J gene. The genes are TRBV7-8 and TRBJ2-1; 8 bases match TRBD1. Germline V CDR1 and CDR2: SGHVS, FQNEAQ. Trimming cost V 5 bases and J 7 bases; bases outside gene matches: 10. CDR3 length: 15 residues. The DNA read from the CDR3 is TGTGCCAGCAGCCCAGGGGACAGGATTAAGAATGAG. Amino acids: CASSPGDRIKNE. From start to end, the CDR3 is CASSPGDRIKNEQFF.

The table lists this clone with many counts. The read finishes 3 residues shy of the CDR3 end, and the germline J gene is used to complete it. The J gene is TRBJ1-2, the V gene TRBV20-1; 9 bases agree with TRBD1. Germline CDR1 DFQATT, CDR2 SNEGSKA (reference sequence). With 6 bases clipped from V and 7 bases from J, the junction kept 12 bases outside the gene matches. The CDR3 is made up of 14 amino acids. The CDR3 spells CSADRGTGNSGYTF. Partial CDR3 DNA: TGCAGTGCCGATAGGGGGACAGGGAATAGTGGC.

As to this clone: The read falls 3 residues short of the CDR3 end, and the missing part is taken from the germline J gene. The chain joins TRBV2 to TRBJ2-5, with 8 bases that match TRBD1. Germline V lookup: CDR1 SNHLY, CDR2 FYNNEI. The CDR3 spans 13 residues. V shed 7 bases, J shed 4 bases, and the junction held 5 bases outside the gene matches. CDR3 sequence reads: CASIRQGSETQYF. CDR3 DNA (partial): TGTGCCAGCATTAGACAGGGGTCAGAGACC. The entire variable domain, with the rest obtained from reference TRBV2 and TRBJ2-5, is as follows: EPEVTQTPSHQVTQMGQEVILRCVPISNHLYFYWYRQILGQKVEFLVSFYNNEISEKSEIFDDQFSVERPDGSNFTLKIRSTKLEDSAMYFCASIRQGSETQYFGPGTRLLVL.

Concerning this clone: With the read ending 3 residues before the CDR3 end, the germline J gene is used to fill in that end. The V gene is TRBV19, the J gene TRBJ2-1; TRBD2 matches 10 bases. This CDR3 spans 14 amino acids. CDR1 LNHDA and CDR2 SQIVND come from the germline V gene (reference sequence). The J segment lost 5 bases and the V segment lost 4 bases, leaving 2 bases of the junction unmatched. CDR3 DNA, as far as it was read: TGTGCCAGTAGTACTAGCGGGGGACACAATGAG. This translates into CASSTSGGHNE. The CDR3 in full is CASSTSGGHNEQFF.

This clone occurred a few times. With the read ending 3 residues before the CDR3 end, the germline J gene is used to fill in that end. This chain joins TRBV13 and TRBJ2-1; no reliable D call. V was trimmed by 1 base and J by 3 bases, leaving 4 bases between them. Germline CDR1 and CDR2: PRHDT and FYEKMQ (reference sequence). The CDR3 covers 13 residues. The CDR3 sequence is CASSLAIYNEQFF. The sequenced part of the CDR3 DNA is TGTGCCAGCAGCTTAGCAATCTACAATGAG.